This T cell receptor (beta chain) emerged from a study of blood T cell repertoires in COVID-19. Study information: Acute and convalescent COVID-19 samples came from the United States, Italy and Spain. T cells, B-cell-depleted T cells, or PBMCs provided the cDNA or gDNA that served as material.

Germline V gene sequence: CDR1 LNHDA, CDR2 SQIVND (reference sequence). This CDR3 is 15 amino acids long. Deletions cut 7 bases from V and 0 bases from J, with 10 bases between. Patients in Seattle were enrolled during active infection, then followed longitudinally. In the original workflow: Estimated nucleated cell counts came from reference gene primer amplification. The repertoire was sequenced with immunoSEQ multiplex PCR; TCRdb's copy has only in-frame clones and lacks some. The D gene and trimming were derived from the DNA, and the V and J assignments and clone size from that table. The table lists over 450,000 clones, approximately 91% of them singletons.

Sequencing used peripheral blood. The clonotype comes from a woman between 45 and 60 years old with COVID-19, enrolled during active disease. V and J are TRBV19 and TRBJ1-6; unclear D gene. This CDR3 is CASTPRSSYNSPLHF. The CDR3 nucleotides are TGTGCCAGTACTCCCCGGAGCTCCTATAATTCACCCCTCCACTTT.